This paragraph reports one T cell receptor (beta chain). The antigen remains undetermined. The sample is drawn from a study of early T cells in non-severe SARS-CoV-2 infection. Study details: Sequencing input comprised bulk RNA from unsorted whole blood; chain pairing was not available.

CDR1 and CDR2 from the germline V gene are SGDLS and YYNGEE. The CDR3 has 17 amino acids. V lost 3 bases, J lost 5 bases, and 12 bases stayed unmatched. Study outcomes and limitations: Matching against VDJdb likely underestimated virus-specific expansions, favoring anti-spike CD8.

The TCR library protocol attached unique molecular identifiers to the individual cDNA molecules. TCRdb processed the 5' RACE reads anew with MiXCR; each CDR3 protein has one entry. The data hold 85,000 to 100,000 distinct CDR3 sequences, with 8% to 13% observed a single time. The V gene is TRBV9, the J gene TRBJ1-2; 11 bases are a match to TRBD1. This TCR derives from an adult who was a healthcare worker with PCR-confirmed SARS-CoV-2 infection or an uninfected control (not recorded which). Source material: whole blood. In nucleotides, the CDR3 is TGTGCCAGCAGCGGAGGACCCGGACAGGGGGCGAAATATGGCTACACCTTC. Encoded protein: CASSGGPGQGAKYGYTF. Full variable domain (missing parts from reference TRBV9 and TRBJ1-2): DSGVTQTPKHLITATGQRVTLRCSPRSGDLSVYWYQQSLDQGLQFLIQYYNGEERAKGNILERFSAQQFPDLHSELNLSSLELGDSALYFCASSGGPGQGAKYGYTFGSGTRLTVV.